These 19 T cell receptor beta chains originate from one sample sequenced in a study of T cells in Graves' hyperthyroidism and ophthalmopathy. Amplification of TCR beta CDR3 regions was performed using RNA transcripts as template. HTBI primers were employed in a first-round RT-PCR of the TCR CDR3. Via MiXCR, TCRdb re-called the multiplex PCR reads, giving one row per CDR3 protein. The sample includes about 380,000 distinct CDR3 sequences, approximately 13% of them seen just once. Sequenced sample: blood. The receptors come from a man aged 25 to 40 with Graves' hyperthyroidism that later progressed to Graves' ophthalmopathy.

V and J are TRBV7-9 and TRBJ1-1; D is perhaps TRBD1 (5 bases). The V gene lost 0 bases and the J gene lost 3 bases, with 11 bases spanning the gap. Per germline, CDR1 SEHNR and CDR2 FQNEAQ (reference sequence). The length of the CDR3 is 15 residues. The CDR3 region has the DNA TGTGCCAGCAGCTTAGCGGGAGGGGCGGACACTGAAGCTTTCTTT. Its protein product is CASSLAGGADTEAFF.

This clonotype was counted many times. The chain combines TRBV20-1 with TRBJ1-5; D is undetermined. Trimming cost V 0 bases and J 7 bases, with 4 bases left between them. This CDR3 contains 11 residues. Germline-derived CDR1 and CDR2 are DFQATT and SNEGSKA (reference sequence). The CDR3 bases are TGCAGTGCTAGAGATGCGCAGCCCCAGCATTTT. Its translation: CSARDAQPQHF.

In this sample, this clonotype turned up a few times. The chain couples TRBV11-3 to TRBJ1-4; no definite D call. Trimming left V 1 base short and J 0 bases short, with 6 bases between. Germline CDR1 is SGHNT and CDR2 is YENEEA. The CDR3 covers 15 residues. CDR3 sequence reads: CASSLGAATNEKLFF. The CDR3 region has the DNA TGTGCCAGCAGCTTAGGGGCAGCAACTAATGAAAAACTGTTTTTT.

V gene TRBV28 combines with J gene TRBJ2-5, with TRBD2 identical over 10 bases. The germline V gene encodes CDR1 MDHEN and CDR2 SYDVKM. The CDR3 is 14 amino acids. Trimming at V came to 10 bases and at J to 3 bases, leaving 8 bases not matched to a gene. The CDR3 coding sequence is TGTGCCACCCGTAGCGGGGGGATAGAAGAGACCCAGTACTTC. It yields the protein CATRSGGIEETQYF.

The sample holds many counts of this clonotype. V usage is TRBV28 and J usage is TRBJ1-2, with TRBD1 as a possible D gene (5 bases). The CDR3 extends over 17 amino acids. V gave up 3 bases and J gave up 0 bases, with 17 bases separating them. Germline V CDR1 and CDR2: MDHEN, SYDVKM. In nucleotides, the CDR3 is TGTGCCAGCAGTTTGCTCCAGGGCCTCCCTTCTAACTATGGCTACACCTTC. Its protein product is CASSLLQGLPSNYGYTF.

This clonotype was seen at least ten times. V usage is TRBV12-3 or TRBV12-4 and J usage is TRBJ1-5, with no clear D. V lost 1 base and J 3 bases, leaving 7 bases between the germline ends. This CDR3 is built from 14 residues. The CDR3 reads CASSLGEFNQPQHF. CDR3 sequence (DNA): TGTGCCAGCAGTTTAGGGGAATTCAATCAGCCCCAGCATTTT.

The sample holds many counts of this clonotype. The chain employs TRBV3-1 and TRBJ1-1; TRBD1 matches at 8 bases. CDR1 LGHDT and CDR2 YNNKEL come from the germline V gene (reference sequence). CDR3 size: 14 residues. Trimming at V came to 2 bases and at J to 4 bases, leaving 3 bases not matched to a gene. In nucleotides, the CDR3 is TGTGCCAGCAGCCAACAGGGGGCGGGCACTGAAGCTTTCTTT. Translating gives CASSQQGAGTEAFF.

As to this clonotype: Given a much more abundant clone one base away, this may be a read error. V and J are TRBV28 and TRBJ1-6, with D unclear. CDR1 MDHEN and CDR2 SYDVKM come from the germline V gene. This CDR3 is 13 amino acids long. Written as DNA, the CDR3 is TGTGCCAGCAGTTCCGGGAATAATTCACCCCTCGACTTT. Encoded protein: CASSSGNNSPLDF.

In its sample, this clonotype was seen a few times. The chain couples TRBV6-1 to TRBJ1-1; D remains ambiguous. V lost 7 bases and J 4 bases, leaving 16 bases between the germline ends. This CDR3 is built from 14 residues. Germline V gene data show CDR1 as MNHNS and CDR2 as SASEGT. The CDR3 DNA is TGTGCCAGCACTCAGGACCCGTATATCACTGAAGCTTTCTTT. It codes for CASTQDPYITEAFF.

This clonotype occurred many times. This rearrangement joins TRBV6-1 to TRBJ2-5, with TRBD2 identical over 14 bases. Looked up from germline, CDR1 is MNHNS and CDR2 is SASEGT. This CDR3 spans 15 amino acids. The trim removed 7 bases at V and 5 bases at J, leaving 6 bases unmatched. In nucleotides, the CDR3 is TGTGCCAGCACCGTGACTAGCGGGGGGGCTGAGACCCAGTACTTC. Amino acids: CASTVTSGGAETQYF.

The table lists this clonotype with many counts. The chain carries TRBV15 and TRBJ1-5; 10 bases map to TRBD1. Germline CDR1 is LNHNV and CDR2 is YYDKDF (reference sequence). After removal of 1 base from V and 6 bases from J, the junction contained 6 bases not matched to a gene. The CDR3 spans 16 residues. DNA of the CDR3: TGTGCCACCAGCAGAGGGGACAGGGGATTGGGTCAGCCCCAGCATTTT. Its protein product is CATSRGDRGLGQPQHF. Full variable domain (rest looked up from reference TRBV15 and TRBJ1-5): DAMVIQNPRYQVTQFGKPVTLSCSQTLNHNVMYWYQQKSSQAPKLLFHYYDKDFNNEADTPDNFQSRRPNTSFCFLDIRSPGLGDTAMYLCATSRGDRGLGQPQHFGDGTRLSIL.

This clonotype has a count of ten or more. The chain carries TRBV20-1 and TRBJ2-7; tentative D call: TRBD1 (5 bases). V lost 4 bases to trimming and J lost 1 base, with 11 bases between them. CDR1 is DFQATT and CDR2 is SNEGSKA in the germline V gene (reference sequence). This CDR3 region has 13 residues. In DNA form, the CDR3 reads TGCAGTGCTAACTCGGACACTTCCTACGAGCAGTACTTC. It is translated as CSANSDTSYEQYF.

This clonotype has ten or more counts. The chain recombines TRBV7-2 with TRBJ1-4; TRBD1 matches 7 bases. The CDR3 sequence is 14 residues long. Trimming at V came to 5 bases and at J to 8 bases, leaving 8 bases not matched to a gene. The V gene's germline CDR1 is SGHTA and CDR2 FQGNSA. CDR3 residues: CASSPDRSDEKLFF. Written as DNA, the CDR3 is TGTGCCAGCAGCCCGGACAGGAGCGACGAAAAACTGTTTTTT.

The chain carries TRBV13 and TRBJ1-1; possibly TRBD1 for D (6 bases). Germline values: CDR1 PRHDT, CDR2 FYEKMQ (reference sequence). The CDR3 covers 13 residues. Trimming removed 5 bases at V and 9 bases at J, with 16 bases between. The CDR3 sequence is CASSGGGGAQAFF. For the CDR3, the DNA is TGTGCCAGCAGCGGTGGCGGGGGGGCCCAAGCTTTCTTT.

In this sample, this clonotype turned up a few times. The J gene is TRBJ1-2, the V gene TRBV6-4, with 7 bases fitting TRBD1. Germline CDR1 MRHNA, CDR2 SNTAGT. The CDR3 is 13 amino acids. The V gene end was trimmed by 6 bases and the J gene end by 7 bases; junction bases not matched to a gene: 8. The CDR3 nucleotides are TGTGCCAGCAGCCTAGACAGGGTGTCTGGCTACACCTTC. This translates into CASSLDRVSGYTF.

This clonotype showed up many times. V is TRBV6-6 and J is TRBJ2-1; D not resolved. Trimming pared 0 bases from V and 3 bases from J, leaving 3 bases between. CDR3 length: 13 amino acids. Germline-derived CDR1 and CDR2 are MNHNY and SVGAGI (reference sequence). Here the CDR3 reads CASSYSDYNEQFF. The CDR3 DNA reads as TGTGCCAGCAGTTACTCGGACTACAATGAGCAGTTCTTC.

The sample holds many counts of this clonotype. The chain combines TRBV5-1 with TRBJ2-1; no firm D call. The CDR3 consists of 13 residues. V lost 5 bases, J lost 4 bases, and 10 bases lay in between. Looked up from germline, CDR1 is SGHRS and CDR2 is YFSETQ. CDR3 protein: CASRPRTYNEQFF. The CDR3 bases are TGCGCCAGCAGGCCTAGGACGTACAATGAGCAGTTCTTC.

This clonotype has at least ten counts. The rearrangement uses TRBV7-9 and TRBJ2-3, with a possible D match to TRBD2 (6 bases). Per germline, CDR1 SEHNR and CDR2 FQNEAQ (reference sequence). The CDR3 spans 14 residues. V shed 4 bases and J shed 1 base, with 9 bases lying between them. The CDR3 protein is CASSYGGGTDTQYF. The CDR3 DNA reads as TGTGCCAGCAGCTACGGGGGAGGCACAGATACGCAGTATTTT.

The chain recombines TRBV5-6 with TRBJ2-3; D call uncertain. CDR3 length: 14 residues. Deletions cut 4 bases from V and 6 bases from J, with 15 bases between. In germline, CDR1 is SGHDT, CDR2 YYEEEE. The CDR3 sequence is CASSTVPRWDTQYF. In DNA form, the CDR3 reads TGTGCCAGCAGCACGGTTCCCCGATGGGATACGCAGTATTTT.